These T cell receptor beta chains were read from a single sample in a study of early T cells in non-severe SARS-CoV-2 infection. MiXCR, applied by TCRdb to the 5' RACE reads, yields one record per CDR3 protein. This sample carries some 34,000 distinct CDR3 sequences, 4% to 5% of them seen once, and the ten largest clones take 7.9%. The material sequenced was whole blood. The source of these receptors is an adult who was a healthcare worker with PCR-confirmed SARS-CoV-2 infection or an uninfected control (not recorded which). CDR3s include the opening cysteine and the closing phenylalanine or tryptophan. The D gene is left open where the match is weak. A clone size is listed for some rows: how often the clone was seen (once, few, many), or a class if it is expanded.

>TRBV4-1|many|TRBD1|TRBJ1-5
TGCGCCAGCAGTCTGGCCGGGACAGGGGATCAGCCCCAGCATTTT
CASSLAGTGDQPQHF
>TRBV7-6|many|TRBD2|TRBJ2-7
TGTGCCAGCAGCGGAGCGGGGTCCTACGAGCAGTACTTC
CASSGAGSYEQYF
>TRBV20-1|many|TRBD2|TRBJ2-7
TGCAGTGCTAGAGATGCCCTAGCGGGGAAACACGAGCAGTACTTC
CSARDALAGKHEQYF
>TRBV12-3/TRBV12-4|many|.|TRBJ1-4
TGTGCCAGCAGTTTCGGGACGGTGGGGTCGGAAAAACTGTTTTTT
CASSFGTVGSEKLFF
>TRBV12-3/TRBV12-4|many|.|TRBJ1-1
TGTGCTTCAGGGGCCGGGGACACTGAAGCTTTCTTT
CASGAGDTEAFF
>TRBV3-1|many|.|TRBJ2-5
TGTGCCAGCAGCCAAGATTGGGGGAAGAAAGAGACCCAGTACTTC
CASSQDWGKKETQYF
>TRBV20-1|many|.|TRBJ2-1
TGCAGTGCTCTTAGGCGCAATGAGCAGTTCTTC
CSALRRNEQFF
>TRBV29-1|many|.|TRBJ1-4
TGCAGCGCCCAAAGCTCGGGGCAAAATGAAAAACTGTTTTTT
CSAQSSGQNEKLFF
>TRBV15|medium-sized|.|TRBJ2-6
TGTGCCACCAGCAGACAGGGAACTGGGGCCAACGTCCTGACTTTC
CATSRQGTGANVLTF
>TRBV7-2|few|.|TRBJ1-1
TGTGCCAGCAGTCTCGGACGGAATGAAGCTTTCTTT
CASSLGRNEAFF
>TRBV10-3|many|.|TRBJ1-2
TGTGCCATCAGTGGGGGCTCCTATGGCTACACCTTC
CAISGGSYGYTF
>TRBV3-1|few|TRBD1|TRBJ2-2
TGTGCCACCAAGGGACAGTACACCGGGGAGCTGTTTTTT
CATKGQYTGELFF
>TRBV20-1|many|TRBD1|TRBJ2-7
TGCAGTGCTAGGGAGGGACAGGGGATTTACGAGCAGTACTTC
CSAREGQGIYEQYF
>TRBV12-3/TRBV12-4|many|.|TRBJ1-2
TGTGCCAGCAGTAGGACGACCTATGGCTACACCTTC
CASSRTTYGYTF
>TRBV18|many|.|TRBJ2-1
TGTGCCAGCTCACCACCTTCAGGGGTGCAGGGTGAGCAGTTCTTC
CASSPPSGVQGEQFF
>TRBV2|many|.|TRBJ2-3
TGTGCCAGCAGAACAGGACAGTTACTAAGCACAGATACGCAGTATTTT
CASRTGQLLSTDTQYF
>TRBV5-1|.|TRBD2|TRBJ2-5
TGCGCCAGCATACTAGCGGGGGGACCCCAAGAGACCCAGTACTTC
CASILAGGPQETQYF
>TRBV2|few|.|TRBJ2-7
TGTGCCAGCAGCCTAGACTGGCGCGAGCAGTACTTC
CASSLDWREQYF